This T cell receptor (beta chain) was profiled in a study of beta chain features in type 1 diabetes. Donors underwent one heparinised blood draw, about 0.12 L on average. Sorted populations all had greater than 95% purity. Overall study findings and caveats: Equally in patients and controls, PCR might preferentially amplify shorter templates. The study found fewer insertions and more deletions at VDJ junctions in type 1 diabetes patients. Moderately but significantly shorter TCRB CDR3s were found in Type 1 diabetes patients in all four CD4+ subsets.

Expressed TCRB transcripts were sequenced after all isolated RNA was converted to cDNA. Generated by immunoSEQ multiplex PCR, the TCRdb table keeps only in-frame clones and is missing some. The sample holds about 370,000 clones, 8% to 10% seen once. A few counts support this clone. Its antigen is unknown. CDR1 LNHDA and CDR2 SQIVND come from the germline V gene (reference sequence). The trim removed 3 bases at V and 7 bases at J, leaving 4 bases unmatched. The CDR3 is 15 amino acids. The gene calls are TRBV19 and TRBJ2-1; 12 bases map to TRBD2. This TCR was sampled from a man aged 25 to 40 with type 1 diabetes. The sample comprised central memory CD4+ T cells from blood. The CDR3, as DNA: TGTGCCAGTAGTATGACTAGCGGGAGACGGAATGAGCAGTTCTTC. It specifies CASSMTSGRRNEQFF.